This T cell receptor (beta chain) stems from a study of T cells in Graves' hyperthyroidism and ophthalmopathy. Study context: Blood from the periphery was taken at initial diagnosis, before any treatment. Whole-study findings and limits: Ophthalmopathy was identified by the model a median 6.5 months ahead of onset.

Amplification targeted TCR beta CDR3 regions from RNA transcripts. With the HTBI primer set, the TCR CDR3 went through a first round of RT-PCR. Each CDR3 protein gets one entry after TCRdb re-called the multiplex PCR reads with MiXCR. The sample lists roughly 800,000 distinct CDR3 sequences; over 35% were seen once. Details on this clonotype: Its specificity is unknown.

Hyperthyroidism was newly diagnosed in patients aged 18 to 65 (duration under 2 months). Trimming took 7 bases from V and 3 from J; bases not matched to a gene: 6. The CDR3 totals 13 residues. The germline gives CDR1 SQVTM, CDR2 ANQGSEA. This chain links TRBV29-1 with TRBJ2-3; 8 bases align to TRBD1. The source is a young man with Graves' hyperthyroidism. Sequencing was carried out using blood. CDR3 coding DNA: TGCAGCGCCGACAGGGGTGGAACAGATACGCAGTATTTT. It is translated as CSADRGGTDTQYF.